The rows below give T cell receptor beta chains drawn from one sample of a study of T cells in localized non-small cell lung cancer. Sequenced by immunoSEQ multiplex PCR; TCRdb stores in-frame clones only, minus some. The data show about 30,000 clones, 91% seen once. Sequencing used PBMCs, obtained before any cancer treatment. The receptors here all came from a man aged 35 to 69 with stage II lung adenocarcinoma. CDR3s include the opening cysteine and the closing phenylalanine or tryptophan. The order of the fields is clone size, CDR3 length, V gene, CDR3 protein. The size of a clone is reported for some rows only, either as once, few or many, or as a class for expanded clones.

size: -
length: 13
V: TRBV7-2
CDR3: CASSLGPTGEQYF

size: -
length: 15
V: TRBV7-2
CDR3: CASSDRTSDTYEQYF

size: -
length: 16
V: TRBV19
CDR3: CASGGGLAALGDTQYF

size: -
length: 13
V: TRBV28
CDR3: CASSPPGSYGYTF

size: -
length: 13
V: TRBV7-2
CDR3: CASSLGNTGELFF

size: -
length: 19
V: TRBV5-4
CDR3: CASSPTGTSGFSSYNEQFF

size: -
length: 14
V: TRBV5-1
CDR3: CASSLDVLGDTQYF

size: -
length: 13
V: TRBV7-2
CDR3: CASSLVPGYGYTF

size: -
length: 14
V: TRBV5-4
CDR3: CASSLGGAGNTIYF

size: -
length: 15
V: TRBV13
CDR3: CASSLVIGNHGELFF

size: few
length: 15
V: TRBV6-4
CDR3: CASSDSTGGPDTQYF

size: -
length: 15
V: TRBV15
CDR3: CATSRERDGPYGYTF

size: -
length: 15
V: TRBV7-8
CDR3: CASSPGVLSYNEQFF

size: -
length: 15
V: TRBV27
CDR3: CASSSLRGAGNTIYF

size: -
length: 14
V: TRBV5-1
CDR3: CASSLEATNEKLFF

size: -
length: 15
V: TRBV6-4
CDR3: CASDLWDARTYEQYF

size: -
length: 13
V: TRBV28
CDR3: CASSLRGGVEQFF